Listed below are T cell receptor beta chains from one sample, sequenced in a study of CD8+CD57+ T cells in acquired aplastic anemia. TCRdb re-called the reads with MiXCR, one entry per CDR3 protein. The sample records over 200,000 distinct CDR3 sequences, over 60% being singletons. The sequencing input was sorted CD4+, CD8+, or CD8+CD57+ T cells (not recorded which) from PBMCs. The origin of the receptors is a human donor in good health. Both conserved end residues are part of each CDR3. The order of the fields is D gene, clone size, J gene, V gene, CDR3 protein, CDR3 DNA. A D gene is named only where the DNA matches it firmly. The size of a clone is reported for some rows only, either as once, few or many, or as a class for expanded clones.

D: TRBD1
size: .
J: TRBJ1-5
V: TRBV7-8
CDR3: CASSPRDRDIKSNQPQHF
DNA: TGTGCCAGCAGCCCCCGTGACAGGGACATCAAGAGCAATCAGCCCCAGCATTTT

D: TRBD2
size: .
J: TRBJ2-3
V: TRBV15
CDR3: CATSDQRGGDTQYF
DNA: TGTGCCACCAGCGACCAGCGGGGGGGCGATACGCAGTATTTT

D: TRBD2
size: few
J: TRBJ2-5
V: TRBV7-7
CDR3: CASSLVASGQETQYF
DNA: TGTGCCAGCAGCTTAGTGGCTAGCGGACAAGAGACCCAGTACTTC

D: .
size: many
J: TRBJ1-5
V: TRBV11-2
CDR3: CASSLDGGDSNQPQHF
DNA: TGTGCCAGCAGCTTAGATGGGGGGGATAGCAATCAGCCCCAGCATTTT

D: .
size: many
J: TRBJ2-5
V: TRBV7-9
CDR3: CASSHSMGARRETQYF
DNA: TGTGCCAGCAGCCATTCGATGGGGGCGCGGAGAGAGACCCAGTACTTC

D: .
size: many
J: TRBJ1-5
V: TRBV9
CDR3: CASSEGGGDLEPQHF
DNA: TGTGCCAGCAGCGAGGGTGGGGGGGATTTGGAGCCCCAGCATTTT

D: .
size: few
J: TRBJ2-5
V: TRBV5-4
CDR3: CASSLRGGETQYF
DNA: TGTGCCAGCAGCTTGCGGGGAGGAGAGACCCAGTACTTC

D: TRBD1
size: few
J: TRBJ2-7
V: TRBV2
CDR3: CASSDVGTGLSDEQYF
DNA: TGTGCCAGCAGTGACGTTGGGACAGGGTTATCAGACGAGCAGTACTTC

D: TRBD2
size: few
J: TRBJ2-5
V: TRBV20-1
CDR3: CSARDGGLAGHQETQYF
DNA: TGCAGTGCTAGAGATGGGGGACTAGCGGGACACCAAGAGACCCAGTACTTC

D: TRBD1
size: .
J: TRBJ2-7
V: TRBV19
CDR3: CASSTRHSRDRVGYEQYF
DNA: TGTGCCAGTAGTACCCGCCACTCTAGAGACAGGGTCGGGTACGAGCAGTACTTC

D: .
size: .
J: TRBJ1-4
V: TRBV9
CDR3: CASSYAGAGKLFF
DNA: TGTGCCAGCAGCTACGCAGGGGCTGGAAAACTGTTTTTT

D: .
size: once
J: TRBJ2-7
V: TRBV7-8
CDR3: CASSLEHLSEQYF
DNA: TGTGCCAGCAGCTTAGAACACCTGAGCGAGCAGTACTTC

D: .
size: .
J: TRBJ1-2
V: TRBV7-6
CDR3: CASSLHGGSHGYTF
DNA: TGTGCCAGCAGCTTACACGGGGGTAGTCATGGCTACACCTTC

D: TRBD1
size: .
J: TRBJ1-5
V: TRBV7-7
CDR3: CASSSISRDSRAKPQHF
DNA: TGTGCCAGCAGCTCGATCTCCCGGGACAGCCGGGCGAAGCCCCAGCATTTT

D: .
size: .
J: TRBJ2-7
V: TRBV20-1
CDR3: CSAPKIGKSYEQYF
DNA: TGCAGTGCTCCTAAGATTGGGAAGTCCTACGAGCAGTACTTC

D: .
size: .
J: TRBJ2-5
V: TRBV7-8
CDR3: CASSLASGSDETQYF
DNA: TGTGCCAGCAGCTTAGCCTCCGGGAGTGACGAGACCCAGTACTTC

D: .
size: .
J: TRBJ2-1
V: TRBV19
CDR3: CASTLGPGNNEQFF
DNA: TGTGCCAGTACCCTAGGGCCGGGGAACAATGAGCAGTTCTTC

D: TRBD1
size: .
J: TRBJ2-7
V: TRBV5-4
CDR3: CASSAPGQLTYEQYF
DNA: TGTGCCAGCAGTGCCCCGGGACAGCTGACCTACGAGCAGTACTTC

D: .
size: .
J: TRBJ2-1
V: TRBV20-1
CDR3: CSAREGRVDTEQFF
DNA: TGCAGTGCTAGAGAGGGGCGTGTCGACACTGAGCAGTTCTTC

D: .
size: .
J: TRBJ1-1
V: TRBV20-1
CDR3: CSSVRGLGFLAFF
DNA: TGCAGCTCAGTCAGGGGTTTAGGGTTCTTAGCTTTCTTT

D: .
size: .
J: TRBJ2-1
V: TRBV20-1
CDR3: CSARDLSVPYEQFF
DNA: TGCAGTGCTAGAGATCTGAGCGTTCCCTATGAGCAGTTCTTC

D: .
size: few
J: TRBJ2-7
V: TRBV7-9
CDR3: CASSLVSAASYEQYF
DNA: TGTGCCAGCAGCTTAGTTTCGGCAGCCTCCTACGAGCAGTACTTC

D: .
size: .
J: TRBJ1-1
V: TRBV20-1
CDR3: CSAREGRHTEAFF
DNA: TGCAGTGCTAGAGAAGGGAGGCACACTGAAGCTTTCTTT

D: .
size: .
J: TRBJ1-4
V: TRBV7-6
CDR3: CASSLLRDPEHEKLFF
DNA: TGTGCCAGCAGCTTACTCCGGGATCCAGAGCATGAAAAACTGTTTTTT

D: TRBD2
size: .
J: TRBJ2-7
V: TRBV19
CDR3: CATKVRSGNHEQYF
DNA: TGTGCCACCAAGGTGAGAAGCGGGAACCACGAGCAGTACTTC

D: TRBD2
size: .
J: TRBJ2-1
V: TRBV24-1
CDR3: CASGLAGGSQFF
DNA: TGTGCCAGCGGGCTAGCGGGAGGGTCGCAGTTCTTC

D: TRBD2
size: once
J: TRBJ2-2
V: TRBV2
CDR3: CARGLAGHTGELFF
DNA: TGTGCCAGAGGACTAGCCGGACACACCGGGGAGCTGTTTTTT

D: .
size: .
J: TRBJ2-7
V: TRBV12-3/TRBV12-4
CDR3: CASSFPYEQYF
DNA: TGTGCCAGCAGCTTCCCCTACGAGCAGTACTTC